The 31 T cell receptor beta chains presented below share a single source sample, sequenced in a study of control samples from healthy donors and cancer patients. Only in-frame clones appear in the TCRdb table, and some are missing; sequencing was by immunoSEQ multiplex PCR. Here the sample spans approximately 220,000 clones, just under 95% being singletons. Sequenced input: blood. The receptors originated from a man aged 50-60 years in good health.

As concerns this clone: The same CDR3 arises from other DNA sequences in this sample as well. The chain recombines TRBV6-5 with TRBJ1-3, with no clear D. There are 14 residues in the CDR3. The V gene's germline CDR1 is MNHEY and CDR2 SVGAGI. Trimming pared 0 bases from V and 0 bases from J, leaving 3 bases between. CDR3 in amino acids: CASSYSNSGNTIYF. For the CDR3, the DNA is TGTGCCAGCAGTTACTCCAACTCTGGAAACACCATATATTTT.

The rearrangement links TRBV6-1 to TRBJ1-3; 10 positions match TRBD1. Looked up from germline, CDR1 is MNHNS and CDR2 is SASEGT. The V segment lost 2 bases and the J segment 4 bases; nucleotides outside the gene matches: 11. The length of the CDR3 is 18 residues. The CDR3 DNA reads TGTGCCAGCAGTGAATTGGAGAGTGGACAGGGGGAAGGAAACACCATATATTTT. This encodes CASSELESGQGEGNTIYF.

This clone came up once. The V and J genes are TRBV27 and TRBJ1-2; a possible D gene is TRBD1 (5 bases). Germline V gives CDR1 MNHEY, CDR2 SMNVEV (reference sequence). The CDR3 runs to 15 residues. Trimming stripped 5 bases from V and 8 bases from J, with 21 bases between. This CDR3 reads CASSPRPRGTEGYTF. As DNA, the CDR3 is TGTGCCAGCAGTCCTCGGCCCCGAGGGACGGAAGGCTACACCTTC.

The rearrangement links TRBV3-1 (or the pseudogene TRBV3-2) to TRBJ1-1, with a possible D match to TRBD1 (5 bases). The germline CDR1 and CDR2 sequences are LGHDT and YNNKEL (reference sequence). The V and J ends lost 2 bases and 6 bases respectively, with 13 bases between them. The CDR3 has 14 amino acids. The CDR3: CASSQQQDFAEAFF. The CDR3 region has the DNA TGTGCCAGCAGCCAACAACAGGATTTCGCTGAAGCTTTCTTT.

The rearrangement uses TRBV7-2 and TRBJ1-4, with D perhaps TRBD1 (6 bases). CDR1 and CDR2 (germline): SGHTA, FQGNSA. The ends were cut back, 6 bases at V and 0 bases at J, with 11 bases in the middle. This CDR3 region has 15 residues. CDR3 region: CASRGGGATNEKLFF. The CDR3 coding sequence is TGTGCCAGCAGAGGCGGGGGCGCAACTAATGAAAAACTGTTTTTT.

This clone appeared a single time. The V gene is TRBV7-3, the J gene TRBJ2-2; the D gene is possibly TRBD1 (6 bases). CDR3 size: 17 residues. Trimming left V 0 bases short and J 4 bases short, with 15 bases between. Germline values: CDR1 SGHTA, CDR2 FQGTGA. CDR3 bases: TGTGCCAGCAGCTTAACCCCGCAGGGGCAGCGCACCGGGGAGCTGTTTTTT. This translates into CASSLTPQGQRTGELFF.

The chain couples TRBV28 to TRBJ1-1, with D perhaps TRBD1 (6 bases). The CDR3 has 14 amino acids. Germline V gene data show CDR1 as MDHEN and CDR2 as SYDVKM. The ends were cut back, 8 bases at V and 11 bases at J, with 24 bases in the middle. CDR3 DNA sequence: TGTGCCAGCTCCCTGGGACAATCTACCCTTGGGGCTTTCTTT. Its translation is CASSLGQSTLGAFF.

The chain uses TRBV6-2 or TRBV6-3 and TRBJ1-5; 7 bases match TRBD1. V gave up 2 bases and J gave up 1 base; unmatched junction bases: 5. The CDR3 runs 16 residues. CDR1 is MNHEY and CDR2 is SVGEGT in the germline V gene. CDR3 protein: CASSYARTGSNQPQHF. The CDR3 nucleotides are TGTGCCAGCAGTTACGCCCGGACAGGAAGCAATCAGCCCCAGCATTTT.

The rearrangement joins TRBV7-2 to TRBJ2-7; possibly TRBD1 for D (5 bases). The CDR3 totals 14 residues. Trimming took off 5 bases at V and 2 bases at J, with 13 bases between the two ends. In germline, CDR1 is SGHTA, CDR2 FQGNSA. The CDR3 nucleotides read TGTGCCAGCAGCCCTCTCGACAGCACCTACGAGCAGTACTTC. It specifies CASSPLDSTYEQYF.

V is TRBV7-2 and J is TRBJ1-3; 9 bases are a match to TRBD1. This CDR3 region has 16 residues. From germline, CDR1 is SGHTA and CDR2 FQGNSA. V shed 6 bases, J shed 8 bases, and the junction held 14 bases outside the gene matches. The CDR3 here is CASRPGQGKGEYTIYF. CDR3 in DNA: TGTGCCAGCAGACCAGGACAGGGGAAAGGCGAATACACCATATATTTT.

The rearrangement uses TRBV19 and TRBJ1-2, with a weak D call TRBD1 (6 bases). Trimming took 5 bases from V and 0 from J, leaving 16 bases between them. Germline CDR1 reads LNHDA; CDR2 reads SQIVND (reference sequence). The CDR3 runs to 16 residues. Written as DNA, the CDR3 is TGTGCCAGTAGTGGTAATCCGACAGGCTCTAACTATGGCTACACCTTC. Protein product: CASSGNPTGSNYGYTF.

A single count supports this clone. The chain uses TRBV5-6 and TRBJ1-1, with D uncertain. Trimming stripped 1 base from V and 2 bases from J, with 0 bases between. Germline loops: CDR1 SGHDT, CDR2 YYEEEE. The CDR3 length is 11 residues. CDR3 sequence reads: CASSLNTEAFF. The CDR3 region has the DNA TGTGCCAGCAGCTTGAACACTGAAGCTTTCTTT.

The rearrangement links TRBV5-1 to TRBJ2-5, with TRBD2 identical over 8 bases. Germline assignment: CDR1 SGHRS and CDR2 YFSETQ. Unmatched junction bases numbered 9, after V lost 5 bases and J lost 3 bases. This CDR3 has 15 residues. CDR3 protein: CASSYGLASEETQYF. In DNA, the CDR3 is TGCGCCAGCAGTTATGGACTAGCATCTGAAGAGACCCAGTACTTC. The variable domain in full, with the rest retrieved from reference TRBV5-1 and TRBJ2-5, is KAGVTQTPRYLIKTRGQQVTLSCSPISGHRSVSWYQQTPGQGLQFLFEYFSETQRNKGNFPGRFSGRQFSNSRSEMNVSTLELGDSALYLCASSYGLASEETQYFGPGTRLLVL.

The rearrangement joins TRBV10-3 to TRBJ1-4, with D possibly TRBD1 on 6 matching bases. Germline V gene sequence: CDR1 ENHRY, CDR2 SYGVKD. Trimming took 8 bases from V and 5 from J, leaving 21 bases between them. The CDR3 consists of 16 residues. The chain's CDR3 is CAISPQPGAQNEKLFF. The CDR3, as DNA: TGTGCCATCTCCCCCCAACCGGGGGCGCAAAATGAAAAACTGTTTTTT.

V gene TRBV27 combines with J gene TRBJ2-3; D possibly uses TRBD1 or TRBD2 (5 bases each). The V and J ends lost 4 bases and 4 bases respectively, with 15 bases between them. Per germline, CDR1 MNHEY and CDR2 SMNVEV (reference sequence). The CDR3 has 15 residues. The CDR3 nucleotides are TGTGCCAGCAGTTCCCGGGACCCAGCCCCAGATACGCAGTATTTT. It specifies CASSSRDPAPDTQYF.

To note about this clone: At the DNA level, this CDR3 is encoded by other sequences in the same sample as well. The chain employs TRBV6-1 and TRBJ2-7; D may be TRBD2 (6 bases). Germline V CDR1 and CDR2: MNHNS, SASEGT. Trimming took off 0 bases at V and 2 bases at J, with 8 bases between the two ends. The CDR3 loop spans 14 amino acids. The CDR3, as DNA: TGTGCCAGCAGTGAAGCGGGAGGCCCCTACGAGCAGTACGTC. Encoded protein: CASSEAGGPYEQYV.

J is TRBJ1-1 and V is TRBV5-1; D might be TRBD1 (5 bases). CDR3 size: 15 residues. Looked up from germline, CDR1 is SGHRS and CDR2 is YFSETQ. The ends were cut back, 0 bases at V and 7 bases at J, with 16 bases in the middle. The CDR3 protein is CASSLGSGERGEAFF. The CDR3 DNA is TGCGCCAGCAGCTTGGGGTCGGGGGAACGGGGTGAAGCTTTCTTT.

The chain has TRBV3-1 (or the pseudogene TRBV3-2) and TRBJ2-6, with 12 bases aligning to TRBD2. The germline V gene has CDR1 LGHDT and CDR2 YNNKEL (reference sequence). V trimming: 2 bases; J trimming: 3 bases; junction bases outside the gene matches: 11. The length of the CDR3 is 20 residues. This CDR3 is CASSQWASGGASSGANVLTF. DNA of the CDR3: TGTGCCAGCAGCCAATGGGCTAGCGGGGGGGCCTCAAGTGGGGCCAACGTCCTGACTTTC.

The chain uses TRBV5-1 and TRBJ1-1; 8 bases are a match to TRBD1. Germline loops: CDR1 SGHRS, CDR2 YFSETQ. CDR3 length: 15 amino acids. Trimming removed 1 base from V and 1 base from J; junction bases left unmatched: 3. In DNA, the CDR3 is TGCGCCAGCAGCTTGTGGACAGGGTCGAACACTGAAGCTTTCTTT. Translation gives CASSLWTGSNTEAFF.

This chain links TRBV5-4 with TRBJ2-3; D not certain. V was shortened by 4 bases and J by 2 bases, with 11 bases between the two germline ends. The germline V gene encodes CDR1 SGHNT and CDR2 YYREEE (reference sequence). The CDR3 runs to 14 residues. Here the CDR3 DNA reads TGTGCCAGCAGCCCCGGTTACTACACAGATACGCAGTATTTT. Residues: CASSPGYYTDTQYF.

The J gene is TRBJ2-1, the V gene TRBV5-1; 9 nucleotides agree with TRBD2. V trimming: 2 bases; J trimming: 4 bases; junction bases outside the gene matches: 4. The length of the CDR3 is 15 residues. Germline V lookup: CDR1 SGHRS, CDR2 YFSETQ. CDR3 coding DNA: TGCGCCAGCAGCTTTAGCGGGGGCTCGTACAATGAGCAGTTCTTC. This sequence encodes CASSFSGGSYNEQFF.

The gene calls are TRBV11-2 and TRBJ1-1; unclear D gene. V lost 4 bases to trimming and J lost 4 bases, with 10 bases between them. The CDR3 consists of 13 residues. The germline gives CDR1 SGHAT, CDR2 FQNNGV. CDR3 region: CASSSSWGTEAFF. The CDR3 DNA reads TGTGCCAGCAGCTCGTCATGGGGCACTGAAGCTTTCTTT.

V usage is TRBV28 and J usage is TRBJ2-1; 12 nucleotides agree with TRBD2. CDR1 and CDR2 from the germline V gene are MDHEN and SYDVKM. V gave up 2 bases and J gave up 7 bases; unmatched junction bases: 12. CDR3 length: 18 amino acids. The CDR3 DNA reads as TGTGCCAGCAGTTTAATTACGTGGCTAGCGGGGGGGTCGAATGAGCAGTTCTTC. Encoded protein: CASSLITWLAGGSNEQFF.

This clone was detected only a few times. This chain uses TRBV27 with TRBJ1-2, with TRBD1 as a possible D gene (6 bases). The CDR3 length is 14 residues. Germline CDR1 and CDR2: MNHEY and SMNVEV (reference sequence). V was pared by 4 bases and J by 2 bases, with 11 bases between. The CDR3 DNA reads TGTGCCAGCAGTTCCAGGACAGAGAACTATGGCTACACCTTC. Its translation: CASSSRTENYGYTF.

The chain combines TRBV10-2 with TRBJ1-2; unclear D gene. CDR1 and CDR2 from the germline V gene are WSHSY and SAAADI. The V end lost 4 bases, the J end lost 7 bases, and 25 bases lay between the germline ends. The CDR3 is made up of 17 amino acids. For the CDR3, the DNA is TGCGCCAGCAGTGCGTCAAGAAATAACCTGGAGGGCCTTGGCTACACCTTC. This translates into CASSASRNNLEGLGYTF.

V is TRBV7-8 and J is TRBJ1-4; 11 bases match TRBD1. Germline V CDR1 and CDR2: SGHVS, FQNEAQ. This CDR3 region has 17 residues. V trimming: 6 bases; J trimming: 8 bases; junction bases outside the gene matches: 14. In DNA form, the CDR3 reads TGTGCCAGCAGGCGTGGAGGCCCGGGACAGGGGGGAGAAAAACTGTTTTTT. It encodes CASRRGGPGQGGEKLFF.

This clone was seen once. CDR3 bases: TGCGCCAGCAGCTACAGGACAGGGGGCGTATGGACTGAAGCTTTCTTT. Its protein product is CASSYRTGGVWTEAFF. The chain links TRBV5-1 to TRBJ1-1; 11 positions agree with TRBD1. After removal of 3 bases from V and 5 bases from J, the junction contained 9 bases not matched to a gene. CDR1 and CDR2 (germline): SGHRS, YFSETQ. This CDR3 region has 16 residues.

The genes are TRBV10-3 and TRBJ1-3; D is uncertain. Germline CDR1 is ENHRY and CDR2 is SYGVKD. CDR3 length: 15 amino acids. V dropped 0 bases and J dropped 0 bases, with 6 bases sitting between them. The chain's CDR3 is CAISESMSSGNTIYF. CDR3 coding DNA: TGTGCCATCAGTGAGTCGATGTCCTCTGGAAACACCATATATTTT.

The V gene is TRBV11-2, the J gene TRBJ2-3; 9 bases are a match to TRBD1. The CDR3 totals 17 residues. Germline V CDR1 and CDR2: SGHAT, FQNNGV. Trimming at V came to 5 bases and at J to 5 bases, leaving 14 bases not matched to a gene. Here the CDR3 DNA reads TGTGCCAGCAGCCATACGTCTGTCGGACAGGGGAGAGATACGCAGTATTTT. Its translation is CASSHTSVGQGRDTQYF. Using reference TRBV11-2 and TRBJ2-3 for the parts outside the CDR3, the full variable domain is EAGVAQSPRYKIIEKRQSVAFWCNPISGHATLYWYQQILGQGPKLLIQFQNNGVVDDSQLPKDRFSAERLKGVDSTLKIQPAKLEDSAVYLCASSHTSVGQGRDTQYFGPGTRLTVL.

The chain joins TRBV6-6 to TRBJ1-2; D is possibly TRBD1 (5 bases). The germline V gene encodes CDR1 MNHNY and CDR2 SVGAGI (reference sequence). The CDR3 spans 14 residues. V was pared by 2 bases and J by 4 bases, with 11 bases between. CDR3 sequence (DNA): TGTGCCAGCAGTTACGGGCAGGGCGGCTATGGCTACACCTTC. Amino acid sequence: CASSYGQGGYGYTF.

CDR3 DNA sequence: TGTGCCAGCAGCTTAGAGTCCGCGAACACTGAAGCTTTCTTT. This translates into CASSLESANTEAFF. The V call is TRBV7-9, the J call TRBJ1-1; unclear D gene. Germline V CDR1 and CDR2: SEHNR, FQNEAQ (reference sequence). Trimming cost V 1 base and J 1 base, with 7 bases left between them. The CDR3 contains 14 residues.